Following are 20 T cell receptor beta chains from one sample sequenced in a study of blood T cell repertoires in COVID-19. Generated by immunoSEQ multiplex PCR, the TCRdb table keeps only in-frame clones and is missing some. There are 200,000 to 300,000 clones in the sample; about 88% occur only once, and just under 2% lies in the top ten. The material sequenced was peripheral blood. The receptor set was obtained from a man under 40 with active or convalescent COVID-19.

The rearrangement uses TRBV4-1 and TRBJ1-1; D not resolved. The CDR3 runs to 15 residues. V was shortened by 0 bases and J by 5 bases, with 13 bases between the two germline ends. Looked up from germline, CDR1 is MGHRA and CDR2 is YSYEKL. CDR3 loop: CASSQDFTGDTEAFF. The CDR3 DNA reads as TGCGCCAGCAGCCAAGATTTTACGGGTGATACTGAAGCTTTCTTT.

The V gene is TRBV27, the J gene TRBJ1-1; weak D call: TRBD1 (6 bases). Germline V CDR1 and CDR2: MNHEY, SMNVEV (reference sequence). The CDR3 loop spans 12 amino acids. V was trimmed by 6 bases and J by 5 bases, leaving 10 bases between them. CDR3 protein: CASSNRVTEAFF. CDR3 DNA sequence: TGTGCCAGCAGCAACAGGGTTACTGAAGCTTTCTTT.

The genes are TRBV19 and TRBJ2-1, with unresolved D. Germline V lookup: CDR1 LNHDA, CDR2 SQIVND (reference sequence). CDR3 length equals 13 residues. V lost 3 bases, J lost 7 bases, and 10 bases lay in between. The CDR3 region is CASSIQLRNEQFF. CDR3 DNA sequence: TGTGCCAGTAGTATCCAACTCAGGAATGAGCAGTTCTTC.

The J gene is TRBJ2-7, the V gene TRBV3-1 (or the pseudogene TRBV3-2); tentative D call: TRBD2 (5 bases). Trimming stripped 9 bases from V and 3 bases from J, with 15 bases between. CDR1 and CDR2 from the germline V gene are LGHDT and YNNKEL (reference sequence). This CDR3 contains 13 residues. CDR3 nucleotide sequence: TGTGCCAGTACGGCGGGTGGGATCTACGAGCAGTACTTC. Its protein product is CASTAGGIYEQYF.

The chain links TRBV13 to TRBJ2-7, with D unclear. V was trimmed by 5 bases and J by 2 bases, leaving 13 bases between them. The germline gives CDR1 PRHDT, CDR2 FYEKMQ (reference sequence). This CDR3 contains 14 residues. CDR3 coding DNA: TGTGCCAGCAGCCAACCAACTCGGGCCTACGAGCAGTACTTC. Amino acid sequence: CASSQPTRAYEQYF.

This chain uses TRBV5-1 with TRBJ1-1; a weak D match, TRBD1 (5 bases). CDR1 and CDR2 (germline): SGHRS, YFSETQ. Trimming cost V 0 bases and J 1 base, with 7 bases left between them. The length of the CDR3 is 14 residues. The CDR3, as DNA: TGCGCCAGCAGCTTGGACAGGCCGAACACTGAAGCTTTCTTT. Protein: CASSLDRPNTEAFF.

This clone has only one observation. The J gene is TRBJ2-3, the V gene TRBV10-3, with 7 bases matching TRBD2. CDR1 ENHRY and CDR2 SYGVKD come from the germline V gene. The CDR3 covers 16 residues. The trim removed 0 bases at V and 1 base at J, leaving 4 bases unmatched. DNA for the CDR3: TGTGCCATCAGTGAGTCAATTCGGGGGGGCACAGATACGCAGTATTTT. Translated: CAISESIRGGTDTQYF.

The rearrangement uses TRBV10-3 and TRBJ2-7; 11 bases map to TRBD1. In germline, CDR1 is ENHRY, CDR2 SYGVKD. Trimming took 0 bases from V and 2 from J; bases not matched to a gene: 0. This CDR3 is built from 15 residues. In DNA form, the CDR3 reads TGTGCCATCAGTGAGTCGGGACAGGGGGCCTACGAGCAGTACTTC. Protein product: CAISESGQGAYEQYF.

The V call is TRBV20-1, the J call TRBJ1-2, with D hard to call. Germline-derived CDR1 and CDR2 are DFQATT and SNEGSKA (reference sequence). With 3 bases removed from V and 8 bases from J, the gap between germline ends came to 10 bases. The CDR3 totals 11 residues. The DNA of the CDR3 is TGCAGTGCTAGTGAGGTACGGGGCTACACCTTC. It yields the protein CSASEVRGYTF.

This chain links TRBV12-5 with TRBJ2-5; 10 nucleotides align to TRBD2. CDR1 is LGHNT and CDR2 is FRNRAP in the germline V gene. CDR3 length equals 14 residues. V dropped 6 bases and J dropped 3; count of bases not matched to a gene: 4. The CDR3 region has the DNA TGTGCTAGTGGGGATCTAGCGGGGGAAGAGACCCAGTACTTC. Protein: CASGDLAGEETQYF.

The gene calls are TRBV9 and TRBJ1-3; D call uncertain. The CDR3 consists of 16 residues. Germline V lookup: CDR1 SGDLS, CDR2 YYNGEE. V lost 3 bases to trimming and J lost 0 bases, with 13 bases between them. The CDR3 sequence is CASSARQHLSGNTIYF. DNA for the CDR3: TGTGCCAGCAGCGCACGACAACACCTCTCTGGAAACACCATATATTTT.

The chain combines TRBV5-4 with TRBJ1-2, with D unresolved. V gave up 1 base and J gave up 7 bases, with 11 bases separating them. The CDR3 runs to 13 residues. Per germline, CDR1 SGHNT and CDR2 YYREEE (reference sequence). The CDR3 sequence is CASSLMYVAGYTF. CDR3 coding DNA: TGTGCCAGCAGCTTGATGTATGTGGCTGGCTACACCTTC.

This sequence joins TRBV11-2 and TRBJ2-7; 7 nucleotides line up with TRBD1. The V segment lost 5 bases and the J segment 4 bases; nucleotides outside the gene matches: 14. The CDR3 consists of 16 residues. Germline CDR1 SGHAT, CDR2 FQNNGV. The CDR3: CASSPRSGTASYEQYF. The CDR3 coding sequence is TGTGCCAGCAGCCCAAGGTCCGGGACAGCTAGTTACGAGCAGTACTTC.

This chain connects TRBV18 to TRBJ1-1; 8 nucleotides match TRBD1. V shed 1 base and J 6 bases; nucleotides not matched to a gene: 10. Germline V gene data show CDR1 as KGHSH and CDR2 as LQKENI. There are 16 residues in the CDR3. Here the CDR3 reads CASSPLDRGGLAEAFF. CDR3 in DNA: TGTGCCAGCTCACCACTTGACAGGGGTGGTTTGGCTGAAGCTTTCTTT.

This chain connects TRBV7-2 to TRBJ1-2; D is ambiguous. Germline V gives CDR1 SGHTA, CDR2 FQGNSA. CDR3 size: 15 residues. With 1 base removed from V and 4 bases from J, the gap between germline ends came to 13 bases. The CDR3 region is CASSLEAESGYGYTF. The CDR3 DNA sequence: TGTGCCAGCAGCTTAGAGGCGGAATCGGGCTATGGCTACACCTTC.

The chain carries TRBV3-1 (or the pseudogene TRBV3-2) and TRBJ1-2; the match to TRBD1 covers 7 bases. The CDR3 consists of 15 residues. The trim removed 5 bases at V and 4 bases at J, leaving 10 bases unmatched. Germline lookup yields CDR1 LGHDT and CDR2 YNNKEL (reference sequence). CDR3 in amino acids: CASSFRGQFFYGYTF. The CDR3 DNA is TGTGCCAGCAGCTTTAGGGGACAGTTTTTCTATGGCTACACCTTC.

V gene TRBV4-2 combines with J gene TRBJ2-1, with TRBD2 matching 10 bases. Losses at the gene ends were 4 bases for V and 8 bases for J; bases not matched to a gene: 5. The CDR3 extends over 14 amino acids. Per the germline V gene, CDR1 is LGHNA and CDR2 is YNFKEQ. CDR3 loop: CASSPGLANDEQFF. CDR3 DNA sequence: TGTGCCAGCAGCCCGGGACTAGCGAATGATGAGCAGTTCTTC.

The V gene is TRBV19, the J gene TRBJ1-3; 7 bases map to TRBD1. The ends lost 10 bases at V and 4 bases at J; junction bases unmatched: 7. CDR1 is LNHDA, CDR2 SQIVND, per germline (reference sequence). There are 13 residues in the CDR3. For the CDR3, the DNA is TGTGCCACCGAGGGGGCGAAGGGAAACACCATATATTTT. This translates into CATEGAKGNTIYF.

The rearrangement uses TRBV7-2 and TRBJ2-7, with a possible D match to TRBD1 (6 bases). Per the germline V gene, CDR1 is SGHTA and CDR2 is FQGNSA. The CDR3 is 15 residues long. With 1 base removed from V and 5 bases from J, the gap between germline ends came to 15 bases. Written as DNA, the CDR3 is TGTGCCAGCAGCTTAGAATTCAGGGGAATCGACGAGCAGTACTTC. Translation gives CASSLEFRGIDEQYF.

This chain links TRBV9 with TRBJ1-6; TRBD1 agrees at 8 bases. The CDR3 spans 20 residues. V gave up 0 bases and J gave up 0 bases; unmatched junction bases: 11. Germline CDR1 reads SGDLS; CDR2 reads YYNGEE. The CDR3 nucleotides are TGTGCCAGCAGCGTAGTCACCCCGGGACAGGCGAACTCCTATAATTCACCCCTCCACTTT. Its translation: CASSVVTPGQANSYNSPLHF.